This paragraph covers one TCR beta chain sequence. Its target antigen remains unknown. No much larger clone exists at a distance of one base, and base qualities are not known. The CDR3 measures 14 amino acids from cysteine to phenylalanine. The DNA shown is the 42-base CDR3, in frame from base 1. V is shortened by 5 bases, J by 7 bases, and the region joining them spans 15 bases. CDR1 and CDR2 are drawn from the germline V gene (reference sequence): MNHEY, SMNVEV. Systemically healthy Caucasian individuals from Russia, 39 in total and aged roughly 6 to 100 years, were included as donors. Each donor gave ten milliliters of peripheral blood, collected into EDTA-treated Vacutainer tubes. Ficoll-Paque density-gradient centrifugation was used to isolate PBMCs, with at least 6.5 million per sample. Trizol reagent was used to extract total RNA from PBMCs, with at least 5 micrograms per sample. For every donor, flow cytometry on a PBMC aliquot measured the percentage of naive CD45RAhigh/CD27high T cells.

Receptor libraries were prepared by 5' RACE. Sequencer: Illumina HiSeq 2500. The second PCR ran for roughly 7 to 12 cycles and used a J-beta primer mix along with a sample-barcoded 5' primer. A template-switch 5' adaptor carrying 12 random nucleotides introduced a unique molecular identifier onto each TCR beta cDNA molecule. Each sample yielded at least 2.5 million CDR3-containing paired-end reads. All of the RNA was converted into first-strand cDNA using the Mint cDNA synthesis kit, with a TRBC-specific oligonucleotide serving as the primer. Following uracil-DNA glycosylase treatment, all cDNA underwent a first 18-cycle PCR with the universal primers M1SS and BC2_uni_R. The published analysis was carried out like this. For normalization, 1 million high-quality reads were randomly selected from each sample, with every read carrying a distinct molecular identifier. Reads sharing molecular identifiers were discarded rather than binned into consensus sequences. MiTCR, run with a Q25 quality threshold and the strictest error-elimination algorithm, handled CDR3 identification, clonotype clustering and error correction. A nonparametric unseen species model with Euler transformation was used to estimate lower-bound total TCR beta diversity. Using fastp at Q25 and MiXCR, TCRdb reprocessed the public reads and kept productive beta chains. Here each entry gathers all rows of one CDR3 protein and keeps the most common genes and DNA. The V and J calls here are based on TCRdb, not the publication. This sample holds over 600,000 distinct CDR3 sequences; around half were observed only once. The ten largest make up 15% to 20% of the sample.

This specimen belongs to a study of blood T cells in healthy people across ages (dated by TCRdb to the mid-2010s). Background on the whole study: In model experiments, roughly one uniquely barcoded TCR beta cDNA molecule per two T cells was captured by template switching. To avoid experimental bias, donors of different ages were distributed randomly across sequencing lanes. The study analyzed two additional independent replicas of 1 million unique cDNA reads from the same blood draw for two donors, one aged 18 to 29 and one aged 80 or older. The study measured age-related changes in TCR beta repertoire diversity using deep sequencing normalized with unique cDNA molecular identifiers. Four age groups were formed from the donors: young (average 16 years), middle-aged (around 39), aged (over 55) and long-lived (less than 85).

What the study reported, not specific to this receptor: Observed TCR beta diversity correlated strongly with the percentage of naive T cells measured by flow cytometry. Observed TCR beta diversity per million T cells fell roughly linearly with age, and a significant reduction was already apparent by age approximately 41. Donor CMV infection status was unknown, potentially confounding age-related changes in expanded clonotypes. Estimates of total diversity based on one million sequenced T cells were considered lower bounds and underestimates. Compared with the aged group, the long-lived group had more naive CD4+ T cells, fewer expanded clones and increased TCR diversity, a pattern suggesting age selection. Since profiling was done on bulk unsorted PBMCs, naive and antigen-experienced compartments could not be conclusively compared.

This sequence uses TRBV27 and TRBJ2-1; the D call is possibly TRBD1 or TRBD2, each sharing 5 bases. The sample comprised blood. The TCR originated in an elderly man in good health. The CDR3 has the sequence CASSLRDRYNEQFF. The nucleotide sequence is TGTGCCAGCAGTCTTCGGGACCGTTATAATGAGCAGTTCTTC.